This T cell receptor (beta chain) was profiled in a study of T cell changes during pregnancy in multiple sclerosis. This clone has only one observation. The sample carries other DNA sequences with the same CDR3. Libraries were prepared by immunoSEQ multiplex PCR; TCRdb keeps only in-frame clonotypes and omits some of them. The sample consists of tens of thousands of clones, 88% of them appearing once. CDR3 length: 13 amino acids. The V end lost 3 bases, the J end lost 1 base, and 6 bases lay between the germline ends. Germline CDR1 LGHNA, CDR2 YSLEER. Material: CD8+ T cells from peripheral blood mononuclear cells, obtained after pregnancy. The receptor comes from a female donor in good health, enrolled as a control in a pregnancy study. This chain joins TRBV4-3 and TRBJ1-1; tentatively, D is TRBD1 (6 bases). CDR3 bases: TGCGCCAGCAGCCAGACAGGGAACACTGAAGCTTTCTTT. Its protein is CASSQTGNTEAFF.